This T cell receptor beta chain was recorded in a study of OX40 agonist ivuxolimab in advanced cancers. Study-level background: Patients were treated with ivuxolimab, an agonistic anti-OX40 (CD134) antibody.

Trimming stripped 2 bases from V and 1 base from J, with 5 bases between. Per germline, CDR1 MNHNY and CDR2 SVGAGI (reference sequence). The CDR3 is 13 residues long. This table comes from immunoSEQ multiplex PCR, and its TCRdb copy is limited to in-frame clones, with some not included. The sample records approximately 69,000 clones, around four fifths being singletons. Points on this clone: The antigen is not known.

Study-wide results and caveats: CD8+ T cells were the subset that, on average, had more expanded clones than CD4+. Several nonresponders also turned out to have low normalized T-cell clonal expansion.

The sequence derives from an adult with an advanced solid tumor such as melanoma, head and neck, liver or kidney cancer. Sequenced material: CD4+ or CD8+ T cells sorted from blood, taken in a trial of the OX40 agonist ivuxolimab. This chain joins TRBV6-6 and TRBJ1-1; D remains unclear. The CDR3 nucleotides are TGTGCCAGCAGTTACGCAGAGAACACTGAAGCTTTCTTT. This sequence encodes CASSYAENTEAFF.